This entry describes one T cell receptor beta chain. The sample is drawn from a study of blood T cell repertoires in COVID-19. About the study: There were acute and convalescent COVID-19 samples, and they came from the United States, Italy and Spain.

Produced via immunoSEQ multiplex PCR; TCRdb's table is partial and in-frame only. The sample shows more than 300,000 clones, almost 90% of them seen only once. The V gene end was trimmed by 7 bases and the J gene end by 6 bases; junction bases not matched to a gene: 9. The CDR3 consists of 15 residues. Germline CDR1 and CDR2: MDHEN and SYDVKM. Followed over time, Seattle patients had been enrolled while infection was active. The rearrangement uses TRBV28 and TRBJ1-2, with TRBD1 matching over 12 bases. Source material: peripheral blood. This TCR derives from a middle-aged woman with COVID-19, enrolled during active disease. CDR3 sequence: CASTLGGQGADGYTF. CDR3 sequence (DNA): TGTGCCAGCACCCTCGGGGGACAGGGGGCAGATGGCTACACCTTC.